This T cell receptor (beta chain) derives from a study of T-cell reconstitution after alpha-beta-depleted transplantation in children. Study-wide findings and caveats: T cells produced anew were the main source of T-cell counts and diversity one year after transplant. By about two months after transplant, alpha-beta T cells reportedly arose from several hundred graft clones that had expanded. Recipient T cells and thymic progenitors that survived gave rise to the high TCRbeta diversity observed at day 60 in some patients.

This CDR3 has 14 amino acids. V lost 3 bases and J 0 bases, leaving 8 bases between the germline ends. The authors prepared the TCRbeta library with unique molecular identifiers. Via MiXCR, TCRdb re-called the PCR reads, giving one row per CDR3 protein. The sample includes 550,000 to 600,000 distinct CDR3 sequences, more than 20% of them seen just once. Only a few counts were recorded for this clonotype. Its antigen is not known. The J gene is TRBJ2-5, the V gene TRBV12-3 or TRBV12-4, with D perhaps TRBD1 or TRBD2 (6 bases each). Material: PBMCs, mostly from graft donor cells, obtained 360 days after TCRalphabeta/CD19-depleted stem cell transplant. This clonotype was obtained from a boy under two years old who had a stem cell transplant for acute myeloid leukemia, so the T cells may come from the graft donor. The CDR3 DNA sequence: TGTGCCAGCAGTTTTCGGGGGCACCAAGAGACCCAGTACTTC. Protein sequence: CASSFRGHQETQYF.